The next 14 T cell receptor beta chains were all read from a single sample in a study of cytomegalovirus exposure and HLA in healthy donors. Vbeta (60) and Jbeta (13) primers were used in the PCR. Method: immunoSEQ multiplex PCR; TCRdb's copy keeps in-frame clones and lacks some. This sample has 75,000 to 90,000 clones, with just under 75% found just once. Source material: PBMCs. These receptors were taken from a man in his sixties in good health and CMV-seronegative.

V usage is TRBV29-1 and J usage is TRBJ1-2, with no clear D. V lost 5 bases, J lost 4 bases, and 11 bases lay in between. The CDR3 is 12 residues long. Germline V gives CDR1 SQVTM, CDR2 ANQGSEA. DNA of the CDR3: TGCAGCGTTTCCGAAGCTGTCTATGGCTACACCTTC. This gives the protein CSVSEAVYGYTF.

This sequence joins TRBV19 and TRBJ1-1, with D hard to call. V was shortened by 3 bases and J by 4 bases, with 6 bases between the two germline ends. This CDR3 is 12 amino acids long. CDR1 is LNHDA and CDR2 is SQIVND in the germline V gene (reference sequence). CDR3 in amino acids: CASSIGVTEAFF. The CDR3, as DNA: TGTGCCAGTAGTATCGGTGTCACTGAAGCTTTCTTT.

J is TRBJ1-2 and V is TRBV23-1; the D gene is possibly TRBD1 (6 bases). TRBV23-1 is classed as an ORF, of uncertain function. With 1 base removed from V and 3 bases from J, the gap between germline ends came to 18 bases. The CDR3 runs to 17 residues. CDR3 DNA: TGCGCCAGCAGTCAATGCCACTCCGGACAGACCTACTATGGCTACACCTTC. The encoded protein is CASSQCHSGQTYYGYTF.

This chain connects TRBV5-6 to TRBJ1-2; D ambiguous. The CDR3 extends over 16 amino acids. The germline V gene encodes CDR1 SGHDT and CDR2 YYEEEE. Trimming removed 0 bases at V and 11 bases at J, with 23 bases between. DNA for the CDR3: TGTGCCAGCAGCTTGGAAACGGAGCGGCCCGCGTTGGGGTACACCTTC. Its translation is CASSLETERPALGYTF.

This chain joins TRBV19 and TRBJ2-1, with TRBD1 as a possible D gene (5 bases). V was trimmed by 5 bases and J by 3 bases, leaving 11 bases between them. Germline CDR1 is LNHDA and CDR2 is SQIVND (reference sequence). The CDR3 is 14 amino acids. In DNA form, the CDR3 reads TGTGCCAGTAGTCATCAAGGGGTCTACAATGAGCAGTTCTTC. As protein: CASSHQGVYNEQFF.

The chain carries TRBV25-1 and TRBJ2-3; the D is unclear. The CDR3 runs 16 residues. Trimming pared 3 bases from V and 0 bases from J, leaving 13 bases between. From germline, CDR1 is MGHDK and CDR2 SYGVNS. The CDR3 DNA is TGTGCCAGCAGTGACCTTAGCCCCTCTAGCACAGATACGCAGTATTTT. Amino acid sequence: CASSDLSPSSTDTQYF.

The V and J genes are TRBV7-6 and TRBJ1-2; 10 bases align to TRBD1. From germline, CDR1 is SGHVS and CDR2 FNYEAQ. The CDR3 loop spans 14 amino acids. Unmatched junction bases numbered 6, after V lost 5 bases and J lost 6 bases. This CDR3 is CASSPGTGENGYTF. CDR3 nucleotide sequence: TGTGCCAGCAGCCCAGGGACAGGGGAGAATGGCTACACCTTC.

J is TRBJ2-7 and V is TRBV5-6; 7 positions match TRBD2. Germline CDR1 SGHDT, CDR2 YYEEEE. The CDR3 is 15 amino acids. J was trimmed by 4 bases and V by 4 bases; bases with no gene match: 11. CDR3 DNA: TGTGCCAGCAGCCCCCCGGGACTATCGATTTACGAGCAGTACTTC. Protein sequence: CASSPPGLSIYEQYF.

This clone showed up just a few times. This chain uses TRBV4-1 with TRBJ1-5, with TRBD1 as a possible D gene (5 bases). Between the trimmed V and J ends, which lost 3 bases and 12 bases, there was a span of 18 bases. CDR3 length: 14 amino acids. Germline V lookup: CDR1 MGHRA, CDR2 YSYEKL. The CDR3 loop is CASSHNISPQGQHF. The CDR3 region has the DNA TGCGCCAGCAGCCACAACATAAGTCCCCAGGGCCAGCATTTT.

V and J are TRBV2 and TRBJ2-3, with 7 positions matching TRBD1. The length of the CDR3 is 13 residues. V gave up 10 bases and J gave up 1 base; unmatched junction bases: 5. Germline V gene data show CDR1 as SNHLY and CDR2 as FYNNEI. The CDR3 loop is CANLGQGTDTQYF. CDR3 nucleotides: TGTGCCAACCTCGGACAGGGCACAGATACGCAGTATTTT.

The J gene is TRBJ2-2, the V gene TRBV30, with a weak D call TRBD2 (5 bases). The V end was cut by 4 bases, the J end by 9 bases, with 12 bases between. CDR3 length: 12 amino acids. Germline CDR1 and CDR2: GTSNPN and SVGIG (reference sequence). For the CDR3, the DNA is TGTGCCTGGAAGGGCTCCGGGAGGGAGCTGTTTTTT. This encodes CAWKGSGRELFF.

This chain connects TRBV6-1 to TRBJ1-2; the match to TRBD1 covers 12 bases. Germline V CDR1 and CDR2: MNHNS, SASEGT. V trimming: 5 bases; J trimming: 7 bases; junction bases outside the gene matches: 8. This CDR3 has 15 residues. Written as DNA, the CDR3 is TGTGCCAGCAGTCAATCCGGGACAGGGGGCGGTGGCTACACCTTC. Protein sequence: CASSQSGTGGGGYTF.

The V and J genes are TRBV5-1 and TRBJ2-7, with 10 bases fitting TRBD1. Germline assignment: CDR1 SGHRS and CDR2 YFSETQ. This CDR3 spans 16 amino acids. V was pared by 4 bases and J by 1 base, with 8 bases of the junction left unmatched. The CDR3 sequence: CASSQTPGQGSYEQYF. For the CDR3, the DNA is TGCGCCAGCAGCCAGACCCCGGGACAGGGGTCCTACGAGCAGTACTTC.

The rearrangement joins TRBV9 to TRBJ1-1; no definite D call. Per germline, CDR1 SGDLS and CDR2 YYNGEE. The CDR3 length is 16 residues. V lost 0 bases and J lost 6, with 18 bases in between. CDR3 DNA: TGTGCCAGCAGCGTAGCTACCGGAGTCGGCGGGGCTGAAGCTTTCTTT. As protein: CASSVATGVGGAEAFF.